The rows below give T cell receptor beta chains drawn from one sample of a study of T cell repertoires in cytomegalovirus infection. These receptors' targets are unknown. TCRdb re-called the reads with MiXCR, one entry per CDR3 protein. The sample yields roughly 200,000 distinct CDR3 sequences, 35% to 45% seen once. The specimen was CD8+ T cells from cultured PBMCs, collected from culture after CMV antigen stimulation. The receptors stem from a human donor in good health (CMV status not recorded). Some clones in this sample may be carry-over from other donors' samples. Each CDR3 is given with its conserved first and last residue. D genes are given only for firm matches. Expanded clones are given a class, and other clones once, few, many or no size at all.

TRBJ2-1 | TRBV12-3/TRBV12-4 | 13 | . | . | TGTGCCAGCAGTCTTCGTGGGAACAATGAGCAGTTCTTC | CASSLRGNNEQFF
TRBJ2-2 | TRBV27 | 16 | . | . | TGTGCCAGCAGTCTCCTCTCGGACAAGAACACCGGGGAGCTGTTTTTT | CASSLLSDKNTGELFF
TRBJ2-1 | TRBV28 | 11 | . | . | TGTGCCAGCAGTTTGGGGATTGAGCAGTTCTTC | CASSLGIEQFF
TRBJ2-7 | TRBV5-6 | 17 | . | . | TGTGCCAGCAGCTTGGCCTTTAAAAGACTCGGGTTCGACGAGCAGTACTTC | CASSLAFKRLGFDEQYF
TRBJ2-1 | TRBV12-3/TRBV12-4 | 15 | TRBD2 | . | TGTGCCAGCAGTTGGCTAGGGCCTCGGGAGGGTGAGCAGTTCTTC | CASSWLGPREGEQFF
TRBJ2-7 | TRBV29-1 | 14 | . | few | TGCAGCGTCCGGGCAGAAACTAGCTCCTACGAGCAGTACTTC | CSVRAETSSYEQYF
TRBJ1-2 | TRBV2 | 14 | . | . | TGTGCCAGCGCTCTAGGGTCCTCTGGCTATGGCTACACCTTC | CASALGSSGYGYTF
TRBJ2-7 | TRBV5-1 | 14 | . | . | TGCGCCAGCAGCTTCACCGGGCCTGCCTACGAGCAGTACTTC | CASSFTGPAYEQYF
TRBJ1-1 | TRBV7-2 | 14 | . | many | TGTGCCAGCAGCCTCTGGGGGGGGGACACTGAAGCTTTCTTT | CASSLWGGDTEAFF
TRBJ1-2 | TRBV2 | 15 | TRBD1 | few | TGTGCCAGCAGTGAAGCAAGGACAGGGAACTATGGCTACACCTTC | CASSEARTGNYGYTF
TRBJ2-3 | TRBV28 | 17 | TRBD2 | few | TGTGCCAGCCAAAGCGGGGGGCTAGCGGGGCCCACAGATACGCAGTATTTT | CASQSGGLAGPTDTQYF
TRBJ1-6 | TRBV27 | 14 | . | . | TGTGCCAGCAGGAAACCGGGCGCCACTCGCCCCCTCCACTTT | CASRKPGATRPLHF
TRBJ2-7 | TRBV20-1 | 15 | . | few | TGCAGTGCTAGAGATTTTGAGGGAGGCTCCTACGAGCAGTACTTC | CSARDFEGGSYEQYF
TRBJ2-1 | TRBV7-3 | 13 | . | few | TGTGCCAGCAGCACCGATCTTCGGAATGAGCAGTTCTTC | CASSTDLRNEQFF
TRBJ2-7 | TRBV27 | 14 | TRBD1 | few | TGTGCCAGCAGTTCGCGGGACAGGGGGCCCGAGCAGTACTTC | CASSSRDRGPEQYF
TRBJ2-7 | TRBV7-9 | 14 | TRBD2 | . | TGTGCCAGCAGCTCTCTAGCGGGGTCGTACGAGCAGTACTTC | CASSSLAGSYEQYF
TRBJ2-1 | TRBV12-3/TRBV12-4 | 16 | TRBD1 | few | TGTGCCAGCAGCCCGGCCGGACAGGGGGCGATGGGTGAGCAGTTCTTC | CASSPAGQGAMGEQFF
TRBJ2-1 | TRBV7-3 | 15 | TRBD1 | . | TGTGCCAGAAGCTTACGGCAGGGGGAGTTAAATGAGCAGTTCTTC | CARSLRQGELNEQFF
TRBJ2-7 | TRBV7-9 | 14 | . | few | TGTGCCAGCAGCTCCCCACGAAGCTCCTACGAGCAGTACTTC | CASSSPRSSYEQYF
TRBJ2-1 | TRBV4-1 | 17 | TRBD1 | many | TGCGCCAGCAGCCAAGATCCCCCAGGGGGACCCTACAATGAGCAGTTCTTC | CASSQDPPGGPYNEQFF
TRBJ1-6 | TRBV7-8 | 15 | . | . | TGTGCCAGCAGAGGGGCGAACTCCTATAATTCACCCCTCCACTTT | CASRGANSYNSPLHF
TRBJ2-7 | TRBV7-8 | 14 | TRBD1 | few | TGTGCCAGCAGCTACTTGACAGGGGCCAACGAGCAGTACTTC | CASSYLTGANEQYF
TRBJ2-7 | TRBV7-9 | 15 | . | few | TGTGCCAGCAGCTTAGCCCCGTACTTGACCCACGAGCAGTACTTC | CASSLAPYLTHEQYF
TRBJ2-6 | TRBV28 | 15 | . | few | TGTGCCATCTCAGTTTATGGCTCTGGGGCCAACGTCCTGACTTTC | CAISVYGSGANVLTF
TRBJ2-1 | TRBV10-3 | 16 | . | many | TGTGCCATCAGCCTCAGGGAACTGAGCTCCTACAATGAGCAGTTCTTC | CAISLRELSSYNEQFF
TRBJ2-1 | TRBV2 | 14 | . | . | TGTGCCAGCAAAGGGCAAATCCCCTACAATGAGCAGTTCTTC | CASKGQIPYNEQFF
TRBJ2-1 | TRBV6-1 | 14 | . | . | TGTGCCAGCAGGCAATCCAGGAACAACAATGAGCAGTTCTTC | CASRQSRNNNEQFF